Presented here are 15 T cell receptor beta chains from one specimen sequenced in a study of blood T cells in healthy people across ages. Then a second PCR, running about 6 to 12 cycles, was carried out with a sample-barcoded 5' primer and a J-beta primer mix. One entry per CDR3 protein results from TCRdb running MiXCR on the 5' RACE reads. The sample carries over 700,000 distinct CDR3 sequences, around a quarter recorded once. These records were also assigned to another study, of T cells of mothers and their children.

The sequenced sample consisted of blood. These receptors were taken from a boy younger than 18 in good health.

J is TRBJ2-1 and V is TRBV12-5; D remains unclear. Deletions cut 1 base from V and 8 bases from J, with 6 bases between. The CDR3 consists of 12 residues. Germline CDR1 LGHNT, CDR2 FRNRAP. The CDR3 protein is CASGLGIDEQFF. The CDR3 DNA follows: TGTGCTAGTGGTTTGGGCATCGATGAGCAGTTCTTC.

J is TRBJ2-7 and V is TRBV12-3 or TRBV12-4, with 7 bases aligning to TRBD2. CDR3 size: 14 residues. Trimming at V came to 2 bases and at J to 3 bases, leaving 4 bases not matched to a gene. The chain's CDR3 is CASSLSGTNYEQYF. CDR3 DNA: TGTGCCAGCAGTTTAAGCGGGACCAACTACGAGCAGTACTTC.

V usage is TRBV20-1 and J usage is TRBJ2-1; 12 nucleotides line up with TRBD2. The CDR3 sequence is 17 residues long. Germline CDR1 reads DFQATT; CDR2 reads SNEGSKA (reference sequence). Trimming removed 6 bases from V and 0 bases from J; junction bases left unmatched: 9. CDR3: CSATGLAGKSSYNEQFF. For the CDR3, the DNA is TGCAGTGCGACAGGACTAGCGGGGAAGAGCTCCTACAATGAGCAGTTCTTC.

The J gene is TRBJ2-7, the V gene TRBV4-1; TRBD2 is a possible D gene (6 bases). CDR1 and CDR2 (germline): MGHRA, YSYEKL. The germline V and J ends were trimmed by 1 base and 0 bases, with 10 bases remaining between them. This CDR3 has 15 residues. The CDR3 region is CASSQGRDFSYEQYF. The CDR3 DNA sequence: TGCGCCAGCAGCCAAGGCCGGGACTTCTCCTACGAGCAGTACTTC.

In this sample, this clonotype turned up a few times. The V and J genes are TRBV10-3 and TRBJ2-2; 9 nucleotides line up with TRBD2. V shed 6 bases, J shed 0 bases, and the junction held 8 bases outside the gene matches. In germline, CDR1 is ENHRY, CDR2 SYGVKD. The length of the CDR3 is 17 residues. The CDR3 protein is CAISSGLAGPNTGELFF. The CDR3 DNA sequence: TGTGCCATCAGCTCGGGGCTAGCGGGACCGAACACCGGGGAGCTGTTTTTT.

The rearrangement uses TRBV6-5 and TRBJ2-4, with TRBD1 matching 11 bases. Germline values: CDR1 MNHEY, CDR2 SVGAGI. The CDR3 totals 14 residues. V shed 6 bases and J 6 bases; nucleotides not matched to a gene: 4. DNA for the CDR3: TGTGCCAGCAGGGGACAGGGGGTCCTAAACATTCAGTACTTC. Its protein product is CASRGQGVLNIQYF.

V usage is TRBV6-2 or TRBV6-3 and J usage is TRBJ2-2; D gene uncertain. The CDR3 has 14 residues. V gave up 6 bases and J gave up 5 bases, with 13 bases separating them. The germline V gene has CDR1 MNHEY and CDR2 SVGEGT. Here the CDR3 reads CASSPLGETGELFF. In DNA form, the CDR3 reads TGTGCCAGCAGCCCTCTCGGCGAGACCGGGGAGCTGTTTTTT.

The chain links TRBV7-8 to TRBJ2-1, with D possibly TRBD2 on 5 matching bases. This CDR3 spans 14 amino acids. The germline V and J ends were trimmed by 1 base and 4 bases, with 8 bases remaining between them. Per the germline V gene, CDR1 is SGHVS and CDR2 is FQNEAQ. The CDR3 sequence: CASSLDGDYNEQFF. CDR3 in DNA: TGTGCCAGCAGCTTAGACGGGGATTACAATGAGCAGTTCTTC.

The chain links TRBV19 to TRBJ2-5; 8 nucleotides align to TRBD2. The CDR3 is made up of 15 amino acids. The germline V gene encodes CDR1 LNHDA and CDR2 SQIVND (reference sequence). With 0 bases clipped from V and 4 bases from J, the junction kept 4 bases outside the gene matches. The CDR3: CASSIERSGAETQYF. As DNA, the CDR3 is TGTGCCAGTAGTATAGAACGTAGCGGGGCAGAGACCCAGTACTTC.

This clonotype has a handful of counts. The CDR3 DNA sequence: TGTGCCAGCTCACCACCGGGGGCGCAGCTCCACTCTGGGGCCAACGTCCTGACTTTC. This codes for CASSPPGAQLHSGANVLTF. V gene TRBV18 combines with J gene TRBJ2-6; D perhaps matches TRBD1 (6 bases). The CDR3 length is 19 residues. Germline CDR1 and CDR2: KGHSH and LQKENI. Trimming stripped 0 bases from V and 0 bases from J, with 15 bases between.

Of note for this clonotype: The junction departs from germline at one end; a sequencing error may be responsible. The chain couples TRBV3-1 to TRBJ2-7; D is ambiguous. Germline CDR1 and CDR2: LGHDT and YNNKEL (reference sequence). CDR3 size: 14 residues. The CDR3 protein is CTSSPVRNSYEQYF. The CDR3 bases are TGTACCAGCAGCCCCGTTCGCAACTCCTACGAGCAGTACTTC.

This clonotype was seen more than once but under ten times. The chain links TRBV7-2 to TRBJ1-4; no firm D call. V lost 0 bases to trimming and J lost 8 bases, with 7 bases between them. CDR1 is SGHTA, CDR2 FQGNSA, per germline. The CDR3 is 13 residues long. For the CDR3, the DNA is TGTGCCAGCAGCTTAGCGCTAAGGGAAAAACTGTTTTTT. It is translated as CASSLALREKLFF.

This sequence joins TRBV5-4 and TRBJ2-1, with 10 nucleotides matching TRBD2. Germline assignment: CDR1 SGHNT and CDR2 YYREEE (reference sequence). This CDR3 has 18 amino acids. Losses at the gene ends were 4 bases for V and 0 bases for J; bases not matched to a gene: 10. The CDR3 bases are TGTGCCAGCAGCAGGGTACTAGCGGGGTCAAGCTCCTACAATGAGCAGTTCTTC. Translated: CASSRVLAGSSSYNEQFF. Combining the CDR3 with reference TRBV5-4 and TRBJ2-1 gives the whole variable domain ETGVTQSPTHLIKTRGQQVTLRCSSQSGHNTVSWYQQALGQGPQFIFQYYREEENGRGNFPPRFSGLQFPNYSSELNVNALELDDSALYLCASSRVLAGSSSYNEQFFGPGTRLTVL.

Only a few counts were recorded for this clonotype. This rearrangement joins TRBV20-1 to TRBJ2-7; TRBD1 matches at 8 bases. Germline values: CDR1 DFQATT, CDR2 SNEGSKA (reference sequence). With V trimmed by 6 bases and J by 2 bases, 15 bases remained unmatched. CDR3 length equals 16 residues. The CDR3 protein is CSAIAKETGAPYEQYF. The CDR3 coding sequence is TGCAGTGCCATCGCGAAAGAGACAGGGGCTCCCTACGAGCAGTACTTC.

This clonotype has a count of ten or more. This sequence joins TRBV5-1 and TRBJ2-5, with a possible D match to TRBD1 (5 bases). CDR3 size: 13 residues. Germline V gives CDR1 SGHRS, CDR2 YFSETQ. Deletions cut 5 bases from V and 7 bases from J, with 15 bases between. CDR3 DNA sequence: TGCGCCAGCAGACATGGGGCAAATCGGACCCAGTACTTC. It yields the protein CASRHGANRTQYF.